These 20 T cell receptor beta chains originate from one sample sequenced in a study of blood T cell repertoires in COVID-19 (dated by TCRdb to 2020 to 2021). Libraries were made using the immunoSEQ multiplex PCR assay. The source is immuneACCESS, and TCRdb retained only in-frame sequences with V and J called. Part of the clones is not carried over; for the studies checked, unresolved V genes explain less than half of this, and the remainder is unexplained. This sample comprises around 140,000 clones, 80% to 90% of them detected only once. The ten largest make up less than 2% of the sample. The sample consisted of peripheral blood. The receptors were gathered from a woman in her forties or fifties with acute or convalescent COVID-19.

The chain is built from TRBV6-9 and TRBJ1-5; TRBD1 might be the D (6 bases). CDR1 and CDR2 (germline): MNHGY, SVAAGI. This CDR3 region has 17 residues. Trimming left V 6 bases short and J 7 bases short, with 25 bases between. The CDR3 here is CASSHRPDRGNGQPQHF. CDR3 coding DNA: TGTGCCAGCAGCCACAGACCAGATAGGGGGAACGGGCAGCCCCAGCATTTT.

This chain links TRBV12-3 or TRBV12-4 with TRBJ2-1; unclear D gene. Between the trimmed V and J ends, which lost 1 base and 7 bases, there was a span of 8 bases. CDR3 length: 13 residues. In DNA form, the CDR3 reads TGTGCCAGCAGTTTAGGCCGGTTTAATGAGCAGTTCTTC. Translating it yields CASSLGRFNEQFF.

The J gene is TRBJ1-1, the V gene TRBV18; 11 bases line up with TRBD1. Looked up from germline, CDR1 is KGHSH and CDR2 is LQKENI. With 5 bases clipped from V and 4 bases from J, the junction kept 6 bases outside the gene matches. The CDR3 runs to 15 residues. Here the CDR3 reads CASSDGQGASTEAFF. CDR3 DNA: TGTGCCAGCTCAGATGGACAGGGGGCTAGCACTGAAGCTTTCTTT.

This chain uses TRBV6-5 with TRBJ2-7; possible D gene TRBD2, 5 bases. Germline lookup yields CDR1 MNHEY and CDR2 SVGAGI. There are 15 residues in the CDR3. Trimming pared 8 bases from V and 2 bases from J, leaving 19 bases between. The CDR3 loop reads CASGLYKELTYEQYF. CDR3 DNA sequence: TGTGCCAGCGGACTTTACAAGGAGCTAACCTACGAGCAGTACTTC.

This clone appeared once. J is TRBJ2-7 and V is TRBV7-9, with D unresolved. V lost 3 bases and J 0 bases, leaving 12 bases between the germline ends. Germline V gives CDR1 SEHNR, CDR2 FQNEAQ (reference sequence). The CDR3 covers 15 residues. The CDR3 spells CASSFITAHSYEQYF. DNA for the CDR3: TGTGCCAGCAGCTTTATAACAGCCCACTCCTACGAGCAGTACTTC.

The chain couples TRBV15 to TRBJ1-5; D uncertain. Trimming shortened V by 5 bases and J by 4 bases, and 9 bases separated the two germline ends. The germline CDR1 and CDR2 sequences are LNHNV and YYDKDF (reference sequence). The CDR3 covers 13 residues. The DNA of the CDR3 is TGTGCCACCAGCCCTCGAACAAATCAGCCCCAGCATTTT. This encodes CATSPRTNQPQHF. Together with reference TRBV15 and TRBJ1-5, the CDR3 gives the full variable domain: DAMVIQNPRYQVTQFGKPVTLSCSQTLNHNVMYWYQQKSSQAPKLLFHYYDKDFNNEADTPDNFQSRRPNTSFCFLDIRSPGLGDTAMYLCATSPRTNQPQHFGDGTRLSIL.

The V call is TRBV6-5, the J call TRBJ1-1, with a possible D match to TRBD1 (6 bases). The CDR3 runs 14 residues. The V and J ends lost 8 bases and 4 bases respectively, with 17 bases between them. Germline-derived CDR1 and CDR2 are MNHEY and SVGAGI. CDR3 coding DNA: TGTGCCAGCCCGATAGGGGGGACTAGCACTGAAGCTTTCTTT. Translating it yields CASPIGGTSTEAFF.

This clone was picked up one time. V and J are TRBV19 and TRBJ2-6, with D possibly being TRBD1 (6 bases). Per germline, CDR1 LNHDA and CDR2 SQIVND (reference sequence). This CDR3 has 19 amino acids. The V end lost 8 bases, the J end lost 0 bases, and 23 bases lay between the germline ends. The CDR3 nucleotides are TGTGCCAGTCAGACCACCGAGCAGGGGTTTCTCTCTGGGGCCAACGTCCTGACTTTC. This encodes CASQTTEQGFLSGANVLTF.

This clone was found a few times. The CDR3, as DNA: TGTGCCAGCAGCCCGGACAGGAGCTACTTGGAGCAGTACTTC. It translates to CASSPDRSYLEQYF. This chain connects TRBV27 to TRBJ2-7; 7 bases align to TRBD1. This CDR3 has 14 amino acids. Trimming removed 6 bases from V and 7 bases from J; junction bases left unmatched: 12. Germline-derived CDR1 and CDR2 are MNHEY and SMNVEV (reference sequence).

This clone was detected once. V usage is TRBV29-1 and J usage is TRBJ2-1; D is unclear. The V and J ends lost 0 bases and 4 bases respectively, with 10 bases between them. This CDR3 comprises 14 residues. From germline, CDR1 is SQVTM and CDR2 ANQGSEA. DNA of the CDR3: TGCAGCGTTGAAGAGGAGACTGCTTACAATGAGCAGTTCTTC. This translates into CSVEEETAYNEQFF.

This rearrangement joins TRBV4-2 to TRBJ2-2; 12 positions agree with TRBD2. CDR3 length: 18 residues. In germline, CDR1 is LGHNA, CDR2 YNFKEQ. The J segment lost 4 bases and the V segment lost 0 bases, leaving 6 bases of the junction unmatched. CDR3 sequence: CASSQELAGGPVTGELFF. The CDR3, as DNA: TGTGCCAGCAGCCAAGAGCTAGCGGGGGGGCCGGTCACCGGGGAGCTGTTTTTT.

V is TRBV7-2 and J is TRBJ2-1; D may be TRBD1 (5 bases). V dropped 5 bases and J dropped 7 bases, with 18 bases sitting between them. CDR1 is SGHTA, CDR2 FQGNSA, per germline. The CDR3 has 15 amino acids. The CDR3 loop is CASSPWGRAENEQFF. The CDR3 DNA follows: TGTGCCAGCAGCCCCTGGGGCAGGGCAGAAAATGAGCAGTTCTTC.

The V call is TRBV27, the J call TRBJ2-7; 8 bases are shared with TRBD1. The CDR3 length is 17 residues. Germline V gene sequence: CDR1 MNHEY, CDR2 SMNVEV (reference sequence). The trim removed 2 bases at V and 3 bases at J, leaving 12 bases unmatched. The DNA for the CDR3 is TGTGCCAGCAGTTTAAAACCCGGGACAGGTAATGGCTACGAGCAGTACTTC. Amino acid sequence: CASSLKPGTGNGYEQYF.

The chain uses TRBV13 and TRBJ1-2; the match to TRBD1 covers 7 bases. The CDR3 loop spans 16 amino acids. Germline V lookup: CDR1 PRHDT, CDR2 FYEKMQ (reference sequence). Unmatched junction bases numbered 9, after V lost 5 bases and J lost 0 bases. The CDR3 loop is CASSRGTEGTNYGYTF. Written as DNA, the CDR3 is TGTGCCAGCAGCCGCGGGACAGAGGGTACTAACTATGGCTACACCTTC.

The chain recombines TRBV7-9 with TRBJ1-1; 9 bases map to TRBD1. V shed 5 bases, J shed 8 bases, and the junction held 6 bases outside the gene matches. This CDR3 has 13 residues. Looked up from germline, CDR1 is SEHNR and CDR2 is FQNEAQ (reference sequence). Here the CDR3 DNA reads TGTGCCAGCAGCCACGGGACAGGGTGGGAAGCTTTCTTT. Translation gives CASSHGTGWEAFF.

The chain uses TRBV4-1 and TRBJ1-2; 8 positions match TRBD1. Germline assignment: CDR1 MGHRA and CDR2 YSYEKL. The CDR3 is 12 residues long. Unmatched junction bases numbered 3, after V lost 8 bases and J lost 4 bases. The CDR3 loop reads CASRGQVYGYTF. DNA for the CDR3: TGCGCCAGCCGGGGACAGGTCTATGGCTACACCTTC.

This rearrangement joins TRBV27 to TRBJ1-2, with D hard to call. CDR3 length equals 15 residues. V gave up 2 bases and J gave up 5 bases, with 15 bases separating them. CDR1 and CDR2 from the germline V gene are MNHEY and SMNVEV (reference sequence). CDR3 amino acids: CASSLGLSALYGYTF. CDR3 nucleotides: TGTGCCAGCAGTTTAGGTCTCAGCGCGTTATATGGCTACACCTTC.

The V gene is TRBV19, the J gene TRBJ1-1; D is unresolved. Germline V lookup: CDR1 LNHDA, CDR2 SQIVND (reference sequence). The CDR3 length is 11 residues. V was pared by 10 bases and J by 2 bases, with 8 bases between. The CDR3 bases are TGTGCCACCAGAAGAAACACTGAAGCTTTCTTT. This gives the protein CATRRNTEAFF.

This sequence joins TRBV5-6 and TRBJ1-4; D perhaps matches TRBD1 (6 bases). CDR3 length: 17 amino acids. Trimming took 1 base from V and 0 from J, leaving 13 bases between them. From germline, CDR1 is SGHDT and CDR2 YYEEEE. The CDR3 loop reads CASSLRQGIATNEKLFF. The CDR3 DNA reads as TGTGCCAGCAGCTTGCGGCAGGGGATTGCAACTAATGAAAAACTGTTTTTT.

This clone showed up just once. The chain combines TRBV6-5 with TRBJ2-3; TRBD2 matches at 7 bases. After removal of 10 bases from V and 0 bases from J, the junction contained 7 bases not matched to a gene. The length of the CDR3 is 14 residues. Germline CDR1 and CDR2: MNHEY and SVGAGI. CDR3 DNA sequence: TGTGCCAAACCCAGCGGGACGAGCACAGATACGCAGTATTTT. Its protein product is CAKPSGTSTDTQYF.